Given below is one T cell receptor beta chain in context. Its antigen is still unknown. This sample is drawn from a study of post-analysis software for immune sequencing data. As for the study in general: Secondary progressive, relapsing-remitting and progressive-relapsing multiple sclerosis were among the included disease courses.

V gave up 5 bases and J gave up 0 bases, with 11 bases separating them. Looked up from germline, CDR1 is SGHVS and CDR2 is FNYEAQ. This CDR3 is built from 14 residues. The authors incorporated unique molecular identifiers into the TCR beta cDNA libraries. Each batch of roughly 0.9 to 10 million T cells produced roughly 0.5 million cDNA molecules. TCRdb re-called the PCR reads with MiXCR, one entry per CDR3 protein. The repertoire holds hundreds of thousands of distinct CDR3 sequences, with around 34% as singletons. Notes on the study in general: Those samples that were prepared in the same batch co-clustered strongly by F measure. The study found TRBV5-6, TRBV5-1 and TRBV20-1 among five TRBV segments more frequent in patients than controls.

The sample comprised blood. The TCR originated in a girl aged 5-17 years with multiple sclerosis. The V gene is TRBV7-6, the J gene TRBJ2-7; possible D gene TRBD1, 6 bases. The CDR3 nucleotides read TGTGCCAGCAGCACGGGACACTTCTCCTACGAGCAGTACTTC. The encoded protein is CASSTGHFSYEQYF.